One and the same sample provided the 19 T cell receptor beta chains below, sequenced in a study of blood T cell repertoires in COVID-19. TCRdb's copy holds only in-frame clones and misses some; the assay was immunoSEQ multiplex PCR. The sample comprises around 320,000 clones, about 90% of which are singletons, and about 2% rests with the top ten. Sequenced input: peripheral blood. The receptor set was obtained from a man aged 18 to 30 with active or convalescent COVID-19.

The V call is TRBV7-2, the J call TRBJ1-6, with D hard to call. V was cut by 3 bases and J by 7 bases, with 13 bases left in between. Germline V lookup: CDR1 SGHTA, CDR2 FQGNSA. The CDR3 covers 15 residues. CDR3 amino acids: CASSFARGRNSPLHF. Written as DNA, the CDR3 is TGTGCCAGCAGCTTCGCCCGAGGTCGGAATTCACCCCTCCACTTT.

The chain is built from TRBV9 and TRBJ2-1; 8 bases agree with TRBD2. This CDR3 region has 20 residues. Losses at the gene ends were 0 bases for V and 0 bases for J; bases not matched to a gene: 14. The germline CDR1 and CDR2 sequences are SGDLS and YYNGEE. CDR3 in DNA: TGTGCCAGCAGCGTAGGTTTAAGGAGGTTGAGCGGGAGCTCCTACAATGAGCAGTTCTTC. This translates into CASSVGLRRLSGSSYNEQFF.

The CDR3 sequence is CASSSLGGANEQFF. In nucleotides, the CDR3 is TGTGCCAGCAGTTCCTTGGGGGGAGCCAATGAGCAGTTCTTC. V usage is TRBV6-5 and J usage is TRBJ2-1, with D perhaps TRBD2 (6 bases). Per germline, CDR1 MNHEY and CDR2 SVGAGI. The V end was cut by 4 bases, the J end by 6 bases, with 13 bases between. The CDR3 is 14 residues long.

This clone was observed a few times. The chain combines TRBV6-5 with TRBJ2-1; 13 nucleotides match TRBD2. The germline CDR1 and CDR2 sequences are MNHEY and SVGAGI. The CDR3 runs to 15 residues. The V segment lost 4 bases and the J segment 9 bases; nucleotides outside the gene matches: 6. CDR3 DNA: TGTGCCAGCAGTTGGAGACTAGCGGGGGGTCTTGAGCAGTTCTTC. Translated: CASSWRLAGGLEQFF.

The rearrangement links TRBV5-4 to TRBJ1-1; D is uncertain. This CDR3 spans 13 amino acids. Germline V gives CDR1 SGHNT, CDR2 YYREEE (reference sequence). V was pared by 3 bases and J by 3 bases, with 9 bases between. CDR3 region: CASSSQRDTEAFF. DNA for the CDR3: TGTGCCAGCAGCTCTCAGAGGGACACTGAAGCTTTCTTT.

This clone was seen more than once but under ten times. V is TRBV13 and J is TRBJ2-5; D gene unclear. The CDR3 covers 15 residues. Deletions cut 3 bases from V and 1 base from J, with 12 bases between. In germline, CDR1 is PRHDT, CDR2 FYEKMQ (reference sequence). CDR3 in amino acids: CASSFEAASQETQYF. The CDR3 coding sequence is TGTGCCAGCAGCTTCGAGGCAGCTTCCCAAGAGACCCAGTACTTC.

The chain recombines TRBV18 with TRBJ2-1; a possible D gene is TRBD2 (6 bases). V was shortened by 3 bases and J by 6 bases, with 12 bases between the two germline ends. Germline lookup yields CDR1 KGHSH and CDR2 LQKENI. CDR3 length: 14 amino acids. CDR3 region: CASSPSWGVNEQFF. CDR3 nucleotide sequence: TGTGCCAGCTCACCGAGTTGGGGGGTCAATGAGCAGTTCTTC.

The V call is TRBV28, the J call TRBJ1-2; D unclear. Germline CDR1 and CDR2: MDHEN and SYDVKM. The V end lost 4 bases, the J end lost 9 bases, and 15 bases lay between the germline ends. There are 13 residues in the CDR3. The DNA of the CDR3 is TGTGCCAGCAGTTCCACAACCGATTTCAGCTACACCTTC. Amino acid sequence: CASSSTTDFSYTF.

The chain employs TRBV5-4 and TRBJ2-7, with 8 bases matching TRBD1. CDR1 and CDR2 (germline): SGHNT, YYREEE (reference sequence). V was clipped by 5 bases and J by 3 bases; unmatched bases: 7. CDR3 length: 14 residues. CDR3 nucleotide sequence: TGTGCCAGCAGTTCTACAGGGGGAGACTACGAGCAGTACTTC. It translates to CASSSTGGDYEQYF.

The chain combines TRBV7-9 with TRBJ1-2, with D unclear. V dropped 5 bases and J dropped 1 base, with 8 bases sitting between them. CDR1 and CDR2 (germline): SEHNR, FQNEAQ (reference sequence). The CDR3 length is 13 residues. CDR3 bases: TGTGCCAGCAGCGCGGAAAGTAACTATGGCTACACCTTC. Its translation is CASSAESNYGYTF.

The J gene is TRBJ2-7, the V gene TRBV5-6, with 12 positions matching TRBD1. Losses at the gene ends were 4 bases for V and 7 bases for J; bases not matched to a gene: 9. Germline V lookup: CDR1 SGHDT, CDR2 YYEEEE. The CDR3 sequence is 15 residues long. The CDR3 reads CASSLPGQGASEQYF. In DNA, the CDR3 is TGTGCCAGCAGCCTACCGGGACAGGGGGCGAGTGAGCAGTACTTC. Variable domain in full (rest from reference TRBV5-6 and TRBJ2-7): DAGVTQSPTHLIKTRGQQVTLRCSPKSGHDTVSWYQQALGQGPQFIFQYYEEEERQRGNFPDRFSGHQFPNYSSELNVNALLLGDSALYLCASSLPGQGASEQYFGPGTRLTVT.

V is TRBV27 and J is TRBJ2-1; TRBD2 matches at 7 bases. The CDR3 is made up of 11 amino acids. The V segment lost 8 bases and the J segment 10 bases; nucleotides outside the gene matches: 5. The germline V gene encodes CDR1 MNHEY and CDR2 SMNVEV (reference sequence). The CDR3 coding sequence is TGTGCCAGCGTAGCGGGTATCGAGCAGTTCTTC. Amino acids: CASVAGIEQFF.

V is TRBV3-1 (or the pseudogene TRBV3-2) and J is TRBJ1-2; 8 positions agree with TRBD1. V lost 4 bases, J lost 5 bases, and 9 bases stayed unmatched. The germline V gene has CDR1 LGHDT and CDR2 YNNKEL (reference sequence). CDR3 size: 15 residues. The CDR3 DNA reads as TGTGCCAGCAGCCGCCGCGACACAGGGGGGTATGGCTACACCTTC. It encodes CASSRRDTGGYGYTF.

V and J are TRBV11-3 and TRBJ2-1; D is possibly TRBD2 (6 bases). CDR1 is SGHNT and CDR2 is YENEEA in the germline V gene. With 0 bases removed from V and 5 bases from J, the gap between germline ends came to 8 bases. The CDR3 is 14 amino acids. The CDR3 is CASSLEAGNNEQFF. The CDR3 DNA is TGTGCCAGCAGCTTAGAAGCGGGTAACAATGAGCAGTTCTTC.

This clone was seen just once. The chain employs TRBV28 and TRBJ1-1; D is ambiguous. The CDR3 is 13 amino acids. Germline values: CDR1 MDHEN, CDR2 SYDVKM. V gave up 4 bases and J gave up 6 bases, with 12 bases separating them. The CDR3: CASSSPPSAEAFF. For the CDR3, the DNA is TGTGCCAGCAGTTCCCCCCCGTCGGCTGAAGCTTTCTTT.

The V gene is TRBV7-8, the J gene TRBJ2-5; no firm D call. Germline CDR1 is SGHVS and CDR2 is FQNEAQ. The CDR3 has 14 residues. V lost 3 bases to trimming and J lost 5 bases, with 13 bases between them. In nucleotides, the CDR3 is TGTGCCAGCAGCTTTTATCAACGGCGGGAGACCCAGTACTTC. Translated: CASSFYQRRETQYF.

The chain recombines TRBV27 with TRBJ1-2, with 9 nucleotides matching TRBD1. CDR3 length: 16 residues. Germline values: CDR1 MNHEY, CDR2 SMNVEV (reference sequence). The J segment lost 4 bases and the V segment lost 0 bases, leaving 6 bases of the junction unmatched. The CDR3 nucleotides read TGTGCCAGCAGTTTATCGAAGACAGGGGGATCCTATGGCTACACCTTC. It yields the protein CASSLSKTGGSYGYTF.

The genes are TRBV5-1 and TRBJ2-5; perhaps TRBD2 as D (7 bases). The CDR3 sequence is 13 residues long. Trimming removed 7 bases at V and 5 bases at J, with 15 bases between. CDR1 is SGHRS, CDR2 YFSETQ, per germline. The CDR3 reads CASSEGGGETQYF. The CDR3 DNA reads TGCGCCAGCTCCGAGGGGGGAGGGGAGACCCAGTACTTC.

The chain links TRBV4-1 to TRBJ1-1, with D unclear. The germline gives CDR1 MGHRA, CDR2 YSYEKL. The CDR3 is 12 residues long. Trimming removed 3 bases from V and 4 bases from J, with 6 bases in between. The CDR3 region is CASSHVSTEAFF. The DNA for the CDR3 is TGCGCCAGCAGCCACGTCAGCACTGAAGCTTTCTTT.